This T cell receptor beta chain was recorded in a study of T cells in Graves' hyperthyroidism and ophthalmopathy. Study-wide background: Blood was drawn when the patient was first diagnosed and still untreated.

A NOSPECS grade of at least 4, a Clinical Activity Score of at least 3 and duration under 3 months were recorded in ophthalmopathy patients. Exclusion of a patient resulted from uncontrolled infection, other autoimmune disease, pregnancy or lactation. Clinical symptoms, serum thyroxine, TRAb, thyroid ultrasound and orbital computed tomography established diagnosis. This CDR3 comprises 16 residues. Unmatched junction bases numbered 10, after V lost 6 bases and J lost 6 bases. The germline V gene encodes CDR1 SEHNR and CDR2 FQNEAQ (reference sequence). This clonotype was seen more than once but under ten times. Template material for amplifying TCR beta CDR3 regions consisted of RNA transcripts. The TCR CDR3 first-round RT-PCR relied on the HTBI primer set. TCRdb redid the calling of the multiplex PCR reads with MiXCR, one entry per CDR3 protein. In the table there are 600,000 or so distinct CDR3 sequences, 12% to 15% of which are singletons.

The gene calls are TRBV7-9 and TRBJ2-1, with 11 bases that match TRBD2. Sequencing was carried out using blood. This TCR came from a woman between 18 and 29 years old with Graves' ophthalmopathy. CDR3 DNA: TGTGCCAGCAGTCAACAAATAGCGGGGGGGATCAATGAGCAGTTCTTC. Translating it yields CASSQQIAGGINEQFF.